The sequence of this T cell receptor beta chain was determined in a study of PD-1 blockade in classical Hodgkin lymphoma. Autologous stem cell transplantation was followed by relapse in every patient, and brentuximab vedotin exposure varied. Best responses included complete response and partial response; otherwise, the best response was progressive disease. Overall study results and limits: Relapsed/refractory patients reportedly had lower baseline diversity than newly diagnosed patients. Partial responders and progressors had significantly lower baseline TCR diversity.

The assay was immunoSEQ multiplex PCR, and TCRdb's table has in-frame clones only and misses some. Of about 61,000 clones in the sample, approximately 92% are singletons; the top ten hold 15%. On this clone: The antigen is undetermined.

This CDR3 has 13 amino acids. V gave up 2 bases and J gave up 4 bases, with 7 bases separating them. Per the germline V gene, CDR1 is LNHNV and CDR2 is YYDKDF (reference sequence). The chain has TRBV15 and TRBJ2-3, with D hard to call. This TCR was recovered from a human donor with classical Hodgkin lymphoma. This material consisted of peripheral blood mononuclear cells (PBMCs), taken at baseline. The CDR3 coding sequence is TGTGCCACCAGCAGAAGATTGGCAGATACGCAGTATTTT. Protein sequence: CATSRRLADTQYF.